This T cell receptor beta chain was observed in a study of cytomegalovirus exposure and HLA in healthy donors. On this clone itself: The antigen is not known.

Study-wide findings and caveats: Some public TCRs appeared in many individuals, while most sequences were rare.

The CDR3 has 14 amino acids. Trimming left V 6 bases short and J 3 bases short, with 12 bases between. Germline CDR1 SGHRS, CDR2 YFSETQ. PCR employed 60 Vbeta and 13 Jbeta primers. The repertoire was sequenced with immunoSEQ multiplex PCR; TCRdb's copy has only in-frame clones and lacks some. The table has around 160,000 clones, about 79% seen once. The clonotype was recovered from a man aged 50-60 years in good health and CMV-seropositive. Sequencing was done on a sample of PBMCs. The V call is TRBV5-1, the J call TRBJ2-2, with a possible D match to TRBD1 (5 bases). CDR3 bases: TGCGCCAGCAATTTCCAAGGGGACACCGGGGAGCTGTTTTTT. This translates into CASNFQGDTGELFF.